The entry that follows covers one T cell receptor beta chain sequence. Its antigen is unidentified. The sample belongs to a study of Ad26.COV2.S vaccination and SARS-CoV-2 variants. The data were produced by immunoSEQ multiplex PCR, yet TCRdb's version contains in-frame clones alone and is incomplete. Of around 140,000 clones in the sample, 86% are singletons; the top ten hold 5%. The CDR3 is 13 amino acids. Trimming removed 6 bases from V and 7 bases from J; junction bases left unmatched: 4. Germline V gene lookup returns CDR1 MNHEY and CDR2 SVGAGI. Points from the study as a whole: In vaccinated individuals, spike-specific CD8+ and CD4+ T cell responses reportedly displayed substantial breadth. Vaccine and placebo recipients had comparable breadth of non-spike TCRs. Participants in the vaccine arm had higher spike-specific TCR breadth; placebo recipients had lower.

Material: peripheral blood, obtained after recovery from COVID-19. The TCR sequence derives from a human donor who had recovered from COVID-19. The rearrangement links TRBV6-5 to TRBJ2-1; 9 positions agree with TRBD1. CDR3 sequence (DNA): TGTGCCAGCAGCCAAGGGACAGGGAATGAGCAGTTCTTC. Translation: CASSQGTGNEQFF.